One sample yielded the 32 T cell receptor beta chains listed below, sequenced in a study of T cells in Graves' hyperthyroidism and ophthalmopathy. What was amplified from RNA transcripts were TCR beta CDR3 regions. HTBI primers were employed in a first-round RT-PCR of the TCR CDR3. Each CDR3 protein gets one entry after TCRdb re-called the multiplex PCR reads with MiXCR. The sample shows more than 300,000 distinct CDR3 sequences, around 20% of them seen only once. Material: blood. These receptors originate from a man in his late teens or twenties with Graves' ophthalmopathy.

The V gene is TRBV12-3 or TRBV12-4, the J gene TRBJ2-2, with D perhaps matching TRBD1 or TRBD2 (5 bases each). There are 17 residues in the CDR3. V lost 4 bases and J 3 bases, leaving 18 bases between the germline ends. The CDR3, as DNA: TGTGCCAGCAGTTCCCCGGGGCTAACGGAGTACACCGGGGAGCTGTTTTTT. Protein product: CASSSPGLTEYTGELFF.

The chain is built from TRBV3-1 and TRBJ2-4; unclear D gene. Trimming stripped 1 base from V and 0 bases from J, with 16 bases between. The CDR3 covers 18 residues. The germline CDR1 and CDR2 sequences are LGHDT and YNNKEL (reference sequence). The CDR3 sequence is CASSQVHGPILAKNIQYF. CDR3 nucleotide sequence: TGTGCCAGCAGCCAAGTACATGGTCCAATCCTAGCCAAAAACATTCAGTACTTC.

The J gene is TRBJ2-1, the V gene TRBV7-2; 9 bases are shared with TRBD2. The CDR3 consists of 15 residues. In germline, CDR1 is SGHTA, CDR2 FQGNSA. The junction had 11 bases not matched to a gene; V was cut back by 6 bases and J by 8 bases. CDR3 residues: CASSFLRGGADEQFF. DNA of the CDR3: TGTGCCAGCAGTTTTCTGCGCGGGGGGGCCGATGAGCAGTTCTTC. Full variable domain (rest looked up from reference TRBV7-2 and TRBJ2-1): GAGVSQSPSNKVTEKGKDVELRCDPISGHTALYWYRQSLGQGLEFLIYFQGNSAPDKSGLPSDRFSAERTGGSVSTLTIQRTQQEDSAVYLCASSFLRGGADEQFFGPGTRLTVL.

V gene TRBV3-1 combines with J gene TRBJ2-5, with D perhaps matching TRBD1 or TRBD2 (5 bases each). Germline CDR1 is LGHDT and CDR2 is YNNKEL (reference sequence). V was shortened by 0 bases and J by 7 bases, with 15 bases between the two germline ends. The CDR3 runs to 15 residues. The CDR3 sequence: CASSQDLGGFRTQYF. CDR3 in DNA: TGTGCCAGCAGCCAAGATCTTGGGGGATTCCGGACCCAGTACTTC.

This clonotype was recorded many times. The J gene is TRBJ1-1, the V gene TRBV12-3 or TRBV12-4; D gene uncertain. The ends were cut back, 3 bases at V and 7 bases at J, with 9 bases in the middle. This CDR3 contains 12 residues. CDR3 residues: CASSFPKREAFF. DNA for the CDR3: TGTGCCAGCAGTTTCCCAAAGCGTGAAGCTTTCTTT.

This clonotype was recorded many times. The V call is TRBV12-3 or TRBV12-4, the J call TRBJ1-5, with TRBD1 matching over 7 bases. With V trimmed by 3 bases and J by 4 bases, 6 bases remained unmatched. The length of the CDR3 is 15 residues. DNA of the CDR3: TGTGCCAGCAGTTTCGCGCAGGGGGAAAATCAGCCCCAGCATTTT. This codes for CASSFAQGENQPQHF.

This chain's CDR3 is CSARDNADVKGERSPLHF. As DNA, the CDR3 is TGCAGTGCTAGAGATAATGCTGACGTGAAGGGGGAGCGGTCACCCCTCCACTTT. The genes are TRBV20-1 and TRBJ1-6; maybe TRBD1 (6 bases). Germline V gives CDR1 DFQATT, CDR2 SNEGSKA (reference sequence). V was trimmed by 0 bases and J by 10 bases, leaving 25 bases between them. The CDR3 has 18 residues.

This clonotype has just a few counts. The rearrangement uses TRBV27 and TRBJ1-4, with a tentative D call TRBD1 (5 bases). Trimming took off 3 bases at V and 8 bases at J, with 10 bases between the two ends. This CDR3 spans 13 amino acids. Germline CDR1 and CDR2: MNHEY and SMNVEV (reference sequence). The CDR3 spells CASSFGTGEKLFF. In DNA, the CDR3 is TGTGCCAGCAGTTTTGGGACCGGCGAAAAACTGTTTTTT.

The chain employs TRBV2 and TRBJ2-3, with 8 bases identical to TRBD2. The germline CDR1 and CDR2 sequences are SNHLY and FYNNEI. This CDR3 contains 16 residues. V shed 6 bases, J shed 0 bases, and the junction held 8 bases outside the gene matches. The DNA of the CDR3 is TGTGCCAGCAGACCGACGGGGGGGCCGAGCACAGATACGCAGTATTTT. As protein: CASRPTGGPSTDTQYF. The full variable domain, with the rest looked up from reference TRBV2 and TRBJ2-3, is EPEVTQTPSHQVTQMGQEVILRCVPISNHLYFYWYRQILGQKVEFLVSFYNNEISEKSEIFDDQFSVERPDGSNFTLKIRSTKLEDSAMYFCASRPTGGPSTDTQYFGPGTRLTVL.

This clonotype was counted at least ten times. This chain connects TRBV3-1 to TRBJ1-5; the D is unclear. Trimming left V 0 bases short and J 6 bases short, with 12 bases between. The CDR3 totals 15 residues. CDR1 and CDR2 from the germline V gene are LGHDT and YNNKEL (reference sequence). The CDR3 DNA sequence: TGTGCCAGCAGCCAAGATCTCGGGGATCGTCAGCCCCAGCATTTT. This gives the protein CASSQDLGDRQPQHF.

This sequence joins TRBV5-8 and TRBJ1-2; tentative D call: TRBD1 (5 bases). The CDR3 loop spans 16 amino acids. Germline CDR1 reads SGHTS; CDR2 reads YDEGEE. Trimming stripped 3 bases from V and 8 bases from J, with 23 bases between. The CDR3 coding sequence is TGTGCCAGCAGCTCTCAAGAATCTGGGGCAGGAAGGGGCTACACCTTC. The encoded protein is CASSSQESGAGRGYTF. Together with reference TRBV5-8 and TRBJ1-2, the CDR3 gives the full variable domain: EAGVTQSPTHLIKTRGQQATLRCSPISGHTSVYWYQQALGLGLQFLLWYDEGEERNRGNFPPRFSGRQFPNYSSELNVNALELEDSALYLCASSSQESGAGRGYTFGSGTRLTVV.

This clonotype was seen many times. The genes are TRBV28 and TRBJ1-2; no reliable D call. The V and J ends lost 6 bases and 1 base respectively, with 12 bases between them. This CDR3 is built from 14 residues. Germline assignment: CDR1 MDHEN and CDR2 SYDVKM. Here the CDR3 reads CASSEGSDNYGYTF. The CDR3 DNA reads as TGTGCCAGCAGCGAAGGGTCGGATAACTATGGCTACACCTTC.

Only a few counts were recorded for this clonotype. The chain joins TRBV6-6 to TRBJ2-1, with 11 nucleotides matching TRBD1. V gave up 0 bases and J gave up 6 bases; unmatched junction bases: 1. The CDR3 extends over 15 amino acids. The germline V gene encodes CDR1 MNHNY and CDR2 SVGAGI (reference sequence). The CDR3 nucleotides are TGTGCCAGCAGTTACTCTGGGACAGGGGGCAATGAGCAGTTCTTC. This sequence encodes CASSYSGTGGNEQFF.

The CDR3 DNA follows: TGTGCCAGCAACTCCGGGGACTTCGATACGCAGTATTTT. Its protein product is CASNSGDFDTQYF. V gene TRBV12-3 or TRBV12-4 combines with J gene TRBJ2-3; D is perhaps TRBD2 (6 bases). This CDR3 contains 13 residues. Deletions cut 7 bases from V and 6 bases from J, with 14 bases between.

The chain uses TRBV7-2 and TRBJ2-4; D is possibly TRBD2 (6 bases). The V end was cut by 0 bases, the J end by 1 base, with 16 bases between. Germline V lookup: CDR1 SGHTA, CDR2 FQGNSA. This CDR3 contains 18 residues. The CDR3 protein is CASSLAVRGSRAKNIQYF. For the CDR3, the DNA is TGTGCCAGCAGCTTAGCAGTACGGGGGAGTAGGGCCAAAAACATTCAGTACTTC.

This clonotype was seen more than once but under ten times. This chain joins TRBV9 and TRBJ2-2; D is uncertain. The V gene's germline CDR1 is SGDLS and CDR2 YYNGEE. Trimming shortened V by 3 bases and J by 0 bases, and 9 bases separated the two germline ends. The CDR3 sequence is 15 residues long. The CDR3 protein is CASSGGLTNTGELFF. The CDR3 region has the DNA TGTGCCAGCAGCGGGGGTCTGACGAACACCGGGGAGCTGTTTTTT.

The V call is TRBV4-1, the J call TRBJ1-2, with unresolved D. The germline V gene has CDR1 MGHRA and CDR2 YSYEKL. The CDR3 runs to 14 residues. Trimming removed 0 bases at V and 3 bases at J, with 8 bases between. CDR3 amino acids: CASSQEKGYYGYTF. CDR3 DNA: TGCGCCAGCAGCCAAGAGAAAGGGTACTATGGCTACACCTTC.

A few counts support this clonotype. J is TRBJ1-3 and V is TRBV5-1, with no clear D. The CDR3 totals 15 residues. V dropped 7 bases and J dropped 0 bases, with 14 bases sitting between them. In germline, CDR1 is SGHRS, CDR2 YFSETQ. Here the CDR3 reads CASGLGPSSGNTIYF. Written as DNA, the CDR3 is TGCGCCAGCGGACTCGGACCGAGCTCTGGAAACACCATATATTTT.

In its sample, this clonotype was seen many times. The chain links TRBV12-3 or TRBV12-4 to TRBJ2-3; 13 positions agree with TRBD2. V trimming: 5 bases; J trimming: 2 bases; junction bases outside the gene matches: 4. The CDR3 sequence is 16 residues long. The CDR3 region has the DNA TGTGCCAGCAGTCCCACTAGCGGGGGGGCCACAGATACGCAGTATTTT. This codes for CASSPTSGGATDTQYF.

The sample holds many counts of this clonotype. The V and J genes are TRBV20-1 and TRBJ2-1, with 10 bases that match TRBD1. Germline V CDR1 and CDR2: DFQATT, SNEGSKA (reference sequence). The CDR3 spans 12 residues. With V trimmed by 6 bases and J by 6 bases, 2 bases remained unmatched. The CDR3 DNA reads TGCAGTGCCGGACAGGGGGGCAATGAGCAGTTCTTC. Translated, it gives CSAGQGGNEQFF.

In this sample, this clonotype turned up many times. The chain combines TRBV7-9 with TRBJ2-5; D is unresolved. Germline-derived CDR1 and CDR2 are SEHNR and FQNEAQ (reference sequence). The CDR3 loop spans 12 amino acids. V was shortened by 2 bases and J by 5 bases, with 6 bases between the two germline ends. CDR3 DNA: TGTGCCAGCAGCTTATTAGAGGAGACCCAGTACTTC. Translation gives CASSLLEETQYF.

This clonotype has only a few counts. The rearrangement links TRBV20-1 to TRBJ1-1; no reliable D call. Trimming removed 2 bases at V and 10 bases at J, with 14 bases between. This CDR3 has 12 residues. Per germline, CDR1 DFQATT and CDR2 SNEGSKA (reference sequence). CDR3 loop: CSARTLRHGAFF. The CDR3 region has the DNA TGCAGTGCTAGAACTCTCCGACACGGAGCTTTCTTT.

This clonotype was found a few times. The chain combines TRBV9 with TRBJ1-1; D gene uncertain. The CDR3 consists of 13 residues. Germline loops: CDR1 SGDLS, CDR2 YYNGEE. Trimming pared 0 bases from V and 6 bases from J, leaving 9 bases between. CDR3 nucleotide sequence: TGTGCCAGCAGCGTAGTGCCGGGCCCTGAAGCTTTCTTT. Its translation: CASSVVPGPEAFF.

At least ten counts were recorded for this clonotype. The V call is TRBV20-1, the J call TRBJ2-1; D may be TRBD1 or TRBD2 (6 bases each). From germline, CDR1 is DFQATT and CDR2 SNEGSKA (reference sequence). V lost 6 bases and J 0 bases, leaving 15 bases between the germline ends. The CDR3 runs to 15 residues. For the CDR3, the DNA is TGCAGTGCGAAGTCGGGGGCCGACTCCTACAATGAGCAGTTCTTC. This codes for CSAKSGADSYNEQFF.

This clonotype was observed many times. V and J are TRBV18 and TRBJ1-1; D is perhaps TRBD1 (5 bases). The germline V gene encodes CDR1 KGHSH and CDR2 LQKENI. V dropped 5 bases and J dropped 4 bases, with 17 bases sitting between them. CDR3 size: 15 residues. Written as DNA, the CDR3 is TGTGCCAGCTCATCGACATCCTACGGGGGCACTGAAGCTTTCTTT. Translated, it gives CASSSTSYGGTEAFF. The variable domain in full, completed from reference TRBV18 and TRBJ1-1, reads NAGVMQNPRHLVRRRGQEARLRCSPMKGHSHVYWYRQLPEEGLKFMVYLQKENIIDESGMPKERFSAEFPKEGPSILRIQQVVRGDSAAYFCASSSTSYGGTEAFFGQGTRLTVV.

This clonotype showed up many times. The CDR3 bases are TGTGCCAGCTCACCGGACATTTCCTACGAGCAGTACTTC. Translating it yields CASSPDISYEQYF. The rearrangement links TRBV18 to TRBJ2-7; D perhaps matches TRBD1 (5 bases). The V end was cut by 3 bases, the J end by 1 base, with 7 bases between. From germline, CDR1 is KGHSH and CDR2 LQKENI. The CDR3 has 13 residues.

This clonotype was detected many times. The chain combines TRBV5-1 with TRBJ2-7, with D tentatively TRBD1 or TRBD2 (5 bases each). Germline-derived CDR1 and CDR2 are SGHRS and YFSETQ. There are 14 residues in the CDR3. V was cut by 1 base and J by 2 bases, with 10 bases left in between. In DNA, the CDR3 is TGCGCCAGCAGCTTGTCGCCGGGGCCCTACGAGCAGTACTTC. Translation gives CASSLSPGPYEQYF.

This clonotype was detected ten times or more. The genes are TRBV3-1 and TRBJ2-2; D is undetermined. CDR1 LGHDT and CDR2 YNNKEL come from the germline V gene (reference sequence). This CDR3 is built from 14 residues. V was pared by 7 bases and J by 0 bases, with 9 bases between. CDR3: CASIGRTNTGELFF. The CDR3 coding sequence is TGTGCCAGCATTGGCAGAACGAACACCGGGGAGCTGTTTTTT.

This chain connects TRBV7-9 to TRBJ2-3, with 8 bases fitting TRBD1. Germline CDR1 and CDR2: SEHNR and FQNEAQ (reference sequence). Germline trimming cut 5 bases from V and 5 bases from J; bases unmatched to any gene: 12. The CDR3 length is 16 residues. The CDR3 DNA follows: TGTGCCAGCAGCCTTAGGACAGGGTCTTTCGGAGATACGCAGTATTTT. Protein sequence: CASSLRTGSFGDTQYF.

J is TRBJ1-6 and V is TRBV5-8; a weak D match, TRBD1 (6 bases). This CDR3 has 14 amino acids. The V end was cut by 6 bases, the J end by 8 bases, with 15 bases between. Germline V gene sequence: CDR1 SGHTS, CDR2 YDEGEE. Here the CDR3 DNA reads TGTGCCAGCACACGGACAGATTCTTATTCACCCCTCCACTTT. It codes for CASTRTDSYSPLHF.

With regard to this clonotype: This could be a read error, since a much larger clone is one nucleotide away. The CDR3 DNA is TGTACCAGCAGCCTACAGGGGGCCCCCTCCTACGAGCAGTACTTC. Translated: CTSSLQGAPSYEQYF. The genes are TRBV11-2 and TRBJ2-7; TRBD1 matches at 9 bases. Per the germline V gene, CDR1 is SGHAT and CDR2 is FQNNGV. The CDR3 length is 15 residues.

This clonotype appeared many times. The DNA for the CDR3 is TGCGCCAGCAGCTTGGGACTAGCGGGGGGGCGCACAGATACGCAGTATTTT. Its protein is CASSLGLAGGRTDTQYF. V gene TRBV5-1 combines with J gene TRBJ2-3, with 14 bases fitting TRBD2. Germline V CDR1 and CDR2: SGHRS, YFSETQ. The V gene end was trimmed by 0 bases and the J gene end by 1 base; junction bases not matched to a gene: 1. This CDR3 has 17 residues.